This record covers a single T cell receptor (beta chain). This specimen belongs to a study of blood T cell repertoires in COVID-19. About the research overall: COVID-19 samples, acute and convalescent, were from the United States, Italy and Spain. The cDNA or gDNA used as material had been derived from T cells, B-cell-depleted T cells, or PBMCs.

In the original processing: Amplification from reference gene primers served as the basis for estimated nucleated cell counts. Sequencing was performed with immunoSEQ multiplex PCR; in TCRdb, only in-frame clones are kept and a portion is missing. D and trimming were read from the DNA, whereas the V and J calls and clone size are those reported in that table. The data contain 85,000 to 100,000 clones, approximately 90% of them singletons. The sequencing sample was made of peripheral blood. This receptor was taken from a man between 60 and 70 years old with acute or convalescent COVID-19.

CDR3 nucleotides: TGTGCCAGCAGCTTAGAGGCTGGGGCATCTCTGGGAAAACTGTTTTTT. Amino acids: CASSLEAGASLGKLFF. The chain couples TRBV7-6 to TRBJ1-4; TRBD1 is a possible D gene (5 bases). Deletions cut 1 base from V and 10 bases from J, with 19 bases between. This CDR3 is 16 amino acids long. The germline CDR1 and CDR2 sequences are SGHVS and FNYEAQ.